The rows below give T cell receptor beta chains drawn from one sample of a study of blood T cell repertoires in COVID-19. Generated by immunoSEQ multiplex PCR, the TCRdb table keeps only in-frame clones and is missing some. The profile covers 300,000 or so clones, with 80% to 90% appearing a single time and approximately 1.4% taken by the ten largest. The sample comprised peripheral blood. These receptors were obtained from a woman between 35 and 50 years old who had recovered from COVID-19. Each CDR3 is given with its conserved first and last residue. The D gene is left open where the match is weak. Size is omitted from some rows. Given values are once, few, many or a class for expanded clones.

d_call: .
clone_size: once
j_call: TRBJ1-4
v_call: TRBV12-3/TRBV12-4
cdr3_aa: CASGTLGEKLFF
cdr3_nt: TGTGCCAGCGGGACTCTGGGTGAAAAACTGTTTTTT

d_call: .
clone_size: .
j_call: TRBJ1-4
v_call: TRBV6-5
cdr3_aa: CASSYSLLLNEKLFF
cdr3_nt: TGTGCCAGCAGTTACTCGCTACTCCTTAATGAAAAACTGTTTTTT

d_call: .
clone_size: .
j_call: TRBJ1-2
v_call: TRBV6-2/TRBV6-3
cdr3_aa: CASSYGRQDGYTF
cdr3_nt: TGTGCCAGCAGTTATGGGAGACAGGATGGCTACACCTTC

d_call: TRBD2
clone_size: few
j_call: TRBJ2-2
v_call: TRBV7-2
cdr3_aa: CASSLAGAETGELFF
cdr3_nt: TGTGCCAGCAGCCTAGCGGGGGCTGAGACCGGGGAGCTGTTTTTT

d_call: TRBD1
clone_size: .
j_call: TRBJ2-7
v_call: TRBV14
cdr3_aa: CASSPRQGAYEQYF
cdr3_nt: TGTGCCAGCAGCCCACGACAGGGGGCCTACGAGCAGTACTTC

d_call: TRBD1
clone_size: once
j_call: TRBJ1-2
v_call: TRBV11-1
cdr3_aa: CASSSGQGANYGYTF
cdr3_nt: TGTGCCAGCAGCTCAGGACAGGGAGCTAACTATGGCTACACCTTC

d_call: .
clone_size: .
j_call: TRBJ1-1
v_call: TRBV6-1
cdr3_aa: CASSFRVATEAFF
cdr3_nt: TGTGCCAGCAGTTTCAGGGTCGCCACTGAAGCTTTCTTT

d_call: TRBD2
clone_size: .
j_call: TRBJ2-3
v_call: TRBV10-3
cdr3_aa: CAISALAGDGGTQYF
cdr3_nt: TGTGCCATCAGTGCGCTAGCGGGGGATGGGGGTACGCAGTATTTT

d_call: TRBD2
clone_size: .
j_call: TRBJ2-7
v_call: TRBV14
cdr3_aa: CASSPRSGTKSYEQYF
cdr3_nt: TGTGCCAGCAGCCCACGGTCCGGGACTAAGTCCTACGAGCAGTACTTC

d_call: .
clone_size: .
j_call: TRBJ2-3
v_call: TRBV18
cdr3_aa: CASSPPNIIGHTDTQYF
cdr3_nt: TGTGCCAGCTCACCACCTAACATTATTGGACACACAGATACGCAGTATTTT

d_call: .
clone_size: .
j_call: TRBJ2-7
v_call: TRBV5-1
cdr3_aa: CASSGQGSSYEQYF
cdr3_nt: TGCGCCAGCAGCGGGCAGGGTAGCTCCTACGAGCAGTACTTC

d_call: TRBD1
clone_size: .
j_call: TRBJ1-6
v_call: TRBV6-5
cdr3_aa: CASSPQGRGSPLHF
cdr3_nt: TGTGCCAGCAGCCCCCAGGGCAGGGGGTCACCCCTCCACTTT

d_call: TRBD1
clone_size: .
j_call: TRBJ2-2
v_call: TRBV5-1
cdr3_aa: CASSWDRGTTGELFF
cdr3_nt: TGCGCCAGCAGCTGGGACAGGGGCACGACCGGGGAGCTGTTTTTT

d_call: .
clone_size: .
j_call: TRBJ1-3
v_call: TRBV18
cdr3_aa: CASSPGGDGNTIYF
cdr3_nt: TGTGCCAGCTCACCAGGGGGCGACGGGAACACCATATATTTT

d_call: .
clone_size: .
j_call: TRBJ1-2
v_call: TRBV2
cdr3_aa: CASSEARGAIYGYTF
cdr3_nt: TGTGCCAGCAGTGAAGCGCGGGGGGCTATTTATGGCTACACCTTC

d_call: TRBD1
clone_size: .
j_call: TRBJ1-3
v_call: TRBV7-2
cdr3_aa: CASSLDYRGQFSGNTIYF
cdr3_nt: TGTGCCAGCAGCTTAGATTACAGGGGCCAATTCTCTGGAAACACCATATATTTT

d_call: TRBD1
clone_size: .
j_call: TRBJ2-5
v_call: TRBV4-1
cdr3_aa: CASSPGQGQETQYF
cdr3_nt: TGCGCCAGCAGCCCGGGACAGGGGCAAGAGACCCAGTACTTC

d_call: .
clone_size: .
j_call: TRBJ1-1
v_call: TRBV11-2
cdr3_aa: CASTRLDTEAFF
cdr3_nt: TGTGCCAGCACCCGGTTGGACACTGAAGCTTTCTTT

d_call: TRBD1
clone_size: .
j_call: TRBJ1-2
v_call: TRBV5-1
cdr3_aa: CASSIQGARGYTF
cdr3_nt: TGCGCCAGCAGCATACAGGGGGCGCGAGGCTACACCTTC

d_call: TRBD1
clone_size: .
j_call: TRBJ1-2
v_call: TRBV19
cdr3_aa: CASGDRGLTYGYTF
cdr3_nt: TGTGCCAGTGGGGACAGGGGGCTTACCTATGGCTACACCTTC

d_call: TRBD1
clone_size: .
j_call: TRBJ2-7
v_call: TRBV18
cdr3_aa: CASSEGQERSQYF
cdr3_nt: TGTGCCAGCTCAGAGGGACAGGAGAGATCGCAGTACTTC

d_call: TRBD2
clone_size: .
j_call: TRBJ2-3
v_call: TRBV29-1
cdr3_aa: CSVRSGGAPSADTQYF
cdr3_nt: TGCAGCGTTAGGAGCGGGGGGGCCCCCAGCGCAGATACGCAGTATTTT

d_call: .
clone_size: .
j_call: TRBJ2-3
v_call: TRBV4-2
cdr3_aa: CASSQPTVLTDTQYF
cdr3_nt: TGTGCCAGCAGCCAACCTACGGTATTAACAGATACGCAGTATTTT

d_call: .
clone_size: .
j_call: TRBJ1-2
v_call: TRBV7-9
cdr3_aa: CASSPGDGTDYGYTF
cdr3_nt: TGTGCCAGCAGCCCGGGGGATGGGACGGACTATGGCTACACCTTC

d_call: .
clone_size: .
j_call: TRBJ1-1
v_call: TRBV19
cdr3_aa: CASGVEGWVNTEAFF
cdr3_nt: TGTGCCAGTGGGGTGGAGGGATGGGTGAACACTGAAGCTTTCTTT

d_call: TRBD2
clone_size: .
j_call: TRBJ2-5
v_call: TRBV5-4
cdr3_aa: CASSTQRGDRETQYF
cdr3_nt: TGTGCCAGCAGCACCCAGCGGGGGGATCGGGAGACCCAGTACTTC

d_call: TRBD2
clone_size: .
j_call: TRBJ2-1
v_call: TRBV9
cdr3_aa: CASSVGGGTYNEQFF
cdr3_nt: TGTGCCAGCAGCGTTGGCGGGGGAACCTACAATGAGCAGTTCTTC

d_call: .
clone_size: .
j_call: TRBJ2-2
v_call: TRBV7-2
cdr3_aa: CASSLGGANTGELFF
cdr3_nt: TGTGCCAGCAGCTTGGGGGGTGCGAACACCGGGGAGCTGTTTTTT

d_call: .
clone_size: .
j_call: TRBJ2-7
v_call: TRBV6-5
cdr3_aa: CASRGWSEQYF
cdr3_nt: TGTGCCAGCAGGGGCTGGTCCGAGCAGTACTTC

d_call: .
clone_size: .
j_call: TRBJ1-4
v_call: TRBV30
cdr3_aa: CAWTFGGTTNEKLFF
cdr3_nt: TGTGCCTGGACCTTCGGAGGGACAACTAATGAAAAACTGTTTTTT

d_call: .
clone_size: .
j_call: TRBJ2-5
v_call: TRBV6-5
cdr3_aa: CASTWARGLQETQYF
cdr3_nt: TGTGCCAGCACCTGGGCGCGGGGGCTCCAAGAGACCCAGTACTTC

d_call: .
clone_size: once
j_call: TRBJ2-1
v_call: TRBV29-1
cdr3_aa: CSVTRWREGEQFF
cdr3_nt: TGCAGCGTTACGAGATGGCGTGAGGGTGAGCAGTTCTTC

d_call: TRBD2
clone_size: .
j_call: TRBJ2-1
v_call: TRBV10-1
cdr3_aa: CASSDPSGGAGEQFF
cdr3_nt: TGCGCCAGCAGTGATCCTAGCGGGGGGGCCGGGGAGCAGTTCTTC

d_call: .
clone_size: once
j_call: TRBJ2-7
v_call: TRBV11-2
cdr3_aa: CASSSVRVPYEQYF
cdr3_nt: TGTGCCAGCAGTTCCGTCAGGGTCCCCTACGAGCAGTACTTC

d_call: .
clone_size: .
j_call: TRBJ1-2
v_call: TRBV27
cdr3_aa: CASSPQGYGYTF
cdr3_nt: TGTGCCAGCAGTCCACAGGGCTATGGCTACACCTTC

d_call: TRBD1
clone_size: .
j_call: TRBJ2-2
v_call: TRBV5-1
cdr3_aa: CASSRVGQGNTGELFF
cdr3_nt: TGCGCCAGCAGCCGGGTAGGACAGGGGAACACCGGGGAGCTGTTTTTT

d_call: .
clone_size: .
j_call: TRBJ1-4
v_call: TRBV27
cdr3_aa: CATRRGGGEKLFF
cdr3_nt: TGTGCCACCAGACGGGGGGGTGGAGAAAAACTGTTTTTT

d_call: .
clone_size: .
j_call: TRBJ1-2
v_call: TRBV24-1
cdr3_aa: CATSDAKAGFLDGYTF
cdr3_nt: TGTGCCACCAGTGACGCCAAGGCAGGGTTCCTCGATGGCTACACCTTC

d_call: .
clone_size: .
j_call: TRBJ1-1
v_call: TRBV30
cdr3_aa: CAWLGGIEAFF
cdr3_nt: TGTGCCTGGTTGGGAGGAATTGAAGCTTTCTTT

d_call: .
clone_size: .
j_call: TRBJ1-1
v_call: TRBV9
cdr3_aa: CASSVDGVSGTEAFF
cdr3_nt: TGTGCCAGCAGCGTAGACGGAGTCTCGGGGACTGAAGCTTTCTTT

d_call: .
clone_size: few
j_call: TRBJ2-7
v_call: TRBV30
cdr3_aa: CAWKGDVAYEQYF
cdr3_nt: TGTGCCTGGAAGGGGGACGTCGCCTACGAGCAGTACTTC

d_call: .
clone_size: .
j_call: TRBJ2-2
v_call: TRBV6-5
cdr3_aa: CASSSRGRTGELFF
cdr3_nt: TGTGCCAGCAGTTCAAGGGGCCGGACCGGGGAGCTGTTTTTT

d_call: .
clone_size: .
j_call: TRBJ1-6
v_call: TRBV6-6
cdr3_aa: CASSSQALNSPLHF
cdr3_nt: TGTGCCAGCAGTTCACAGGCCCTTAATTCACCCCTCCACTTT

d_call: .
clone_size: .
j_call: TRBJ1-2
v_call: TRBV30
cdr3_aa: CASYTLGSLRYGYTF
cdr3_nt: TGTGCCTCATACACTCTAGGGAGTTTGAGGTATGGCTACACCTTC